The clone carrying this TCR beta chain was seen many times. Its antigen remains unidentified. The data originate from a study of breast tumors, draining lymph nodes, adjacent tissues. General study findings and limits: Data fit most tumor T cells coming from lymph node, expanding in tumor. Compared with basal-like, luminal-like tumors shared significantly more repertoire with nontumor tissue. That most tumor T cells come from lymph nodes remained unproven.

CDR3 length: 12 amino acids. The V end was cut by 4 bases, the J end by 4 bases, with 6 bases between. Germline CDR1 SGHTS, CDR2 YDEGEE. TCRdb analysed the multiplex PCR reads with MiXCR anew, one entry per CDR3 protein. The sample yields some 130,000 distinct CDR3 sequences, around 20% seen once. Breast cancer patients provided tissue from their axillary draining lymph nodes. The chain employs TRBV5-8 and TRBJ1-5; D remains unclear. The TCR comes from a female donor with breast cancer. Some clones in this sample may be carry-over from other donors' samples. Sequences were obtained from axillary lymph node tissue. CDR3 DNA sequence: TGTGCCAGCAGCGTAGAGAATCAGCCCCAGCATTTT. Amino acid sequence: CASSVENQPQHF. Full variable domain (rest looked up from reference TRBV5-8 and TRBJ1-5): EAGVTQSPTHLIKTRGQQATLRCSPISGHTSVYWYQQALGLGLQFLLWYDEGEERNRGNFPPRFSGRQFPNYSSELNVNALELEDSALYLCASSVENQPQHFGDGTRLSIL.